The 31 T cell receptor beta chains below come from one sample, sequenced in a study of cytomegalovirus exposure and HLA in healthy donors. With 60 Vbeta and 13 Jbeta primers, the PCR was carried out. The protocol was immunoSEQ multiplex PCR, while the TCRdb copy is restricted to in-frame clones and leaves out a portion. The repertoire holds roughly 100,000 clones, more than 80% seen once, with approximately 6.1% in the top ten. Sequenced: PBMCs. The receptors originated from a man between 18 and 35 years old in good health and CMV-seronegative.

The chain has TRBV19 and TRBJ1-2, with D possibly being TRBD1 (5 bases). This CDR3 is 17 amino acids long. Trimming shortened V by 3 bases and J by 0 bases, and 17 bases separated the two germline ends. Germline values: CDR1 LNHDA, CDR2 SQIVND (reference sequence). CDR3 nucleotide sequence: TGTGCCAGTAGTATCAACATTCTGCAGGGTGCTAACTATGGCTACACCTTC. Residues: CASSINILQGANYGYTF.

This clone occurred once. This chain uses TRBV7-2 with TRBJ1-2, with D possibly being TRBD1 (6 bases). The CDR3 is 15 amino acids. The germline CDR1 and CDR2 sequences are SGHTA and FQGNSA. V dropped 0 bases and J dropped 8 bases, with 16 bases sitting between them. The CDR3 loop is CASSLASSGGFGYTF. The CDR3 nucleotides read TGTGCCAGCAGCTTAGCATCGTCGGGGGGCTTCGGCTACACCTTC.

V is TRBV15 and J is TRBJ1-1; D gene unclear. There are 12 residues in the CDR3. The germline V gene has CDR1 LNHNV and CDR2 YYDKDF (reference sequence). Trimming took off 9 bases at V and 3 bases at J, with 11 bases between the two ends. The CDR3 sequence: CATSRGDTEAFF. The DNA of the CDR3 is TGTGCCACATCGAGAGGTGACACTGAAGCTTTCTTT.

This chain joins TRBV5-5 and TRBJ2-2, with 7 bases matching TRBD2. CDR1 and CDR2 from the germline V gene are SGHKS and YYEKEE (reference sequence). The CDR3 runs to 15 residues. V lost 4 bases and J lost 2; bases outside the gene matches: 5. DNA of the CDR3: TGTGCCAGCAGCGCCCTAGCGGAAAACACCGGGGAGCTGTTTTTT. Its translation is CASSALAENTGELFF.

The chain uses TRBV4-1 and TRBJ2-1; 7 bases agree with TRBD2. Per the germline V gene, CDR1 is MGHRA and CDR2 is YSYEKL. The CDR3 consists of 15 residues. Losses at the gene ends were 0 bases for V and 2 bases for J; bases not matched to a gene: 1. CDR3 in amino acids: CASSQEAGPYNEQFF. The CDR3 DNA follows: TGCGCCAGCAGCCAAGAAGCGGGGCCCTACAATGAGCAGTTCTTC.

The rearrangement links TRBV9 to TRBJ2-3; D gene unclear. The V end lost 0 bases, the J end lost 6 bases, and 11 bases lay between the germline ends. Germline V gene sequence: CDR1 SGDLS, CDR2 YYNGEE. This CDR3 is 14 amino acids long. CDR3 residues: CASSVVDTYDTQYF. CDR3 nucleotide sequence: TGTGCCAGCAGCGTAGTTGATACCTACGATACGCAGTATTTT.

The rearrangement uses TRBV28 and TRBJ1-1, with 8 bases fitting TRBD1. CDR3 length: 15 residues. Per the germline V gene, CDR1 is MDHEN and CDR2 is SYDVKM. The V segment lost 6 bases and the J segment 5 bases; nucleotides outside the gene matches: 11. The CDR3 DNA follows: TGTGCCAGCAGCCCTCCTGGACAGGGAAAAACTGAAGCTTTCTTT. Amino acid sequence: CASSPPGQGKTEAFF.

The J gene is TRBJ2-1, the V gene TRBV4-1; weak D call: TRBD1 (6 bases). This CDR3 is built from 17 residues. Germline values: CDR1 MGHRA, CDR2 YSYEKL. Between the trimmed V and J ends, which lost 0 bases and 1 base, there was a span of 13 bases. CDR3 amino acids: CASSQDRRGHSYNEQFF. The CDR3 DNA sequence: TGCGCCAGCAGCCAAGATCGACGGGGACATTCCTACAATGAGCAGTTCTTC.

A few counts support this clone. This chain joins TRBV9 and TRBJ1-4; tentatively, D is TRBD1 (5 bases). Germline loops: CDR1 SGDLS, CDR2 YYNGEE. V was trimmed by 3 bases and J by 0 bases, leaving 9 bases between them. The CDR3 is made up of 15 amino acids. This CDR3 reads CASSEQVATNEKLFF. CDR3 in DNA: TGTGCCAGCAGCGAACAGGTTGCAACTAATGAAAAACTGTTTTTT. The full variable domain, completed using reference TRBV9 and TRBJ1-4, is DSGVTQTPKHLITATGQRVTLRCSPRSGDLSVYWYQQSLDQGLQFLIQYYNGEERAKGNILERFSAQQFPDLHSELNLSSLELGDSALYFCASSEQVATNEKLFFGSGTQLSVL.

The CDR3 region has the DNA TGTGCCAGCAGTCGTATCAGGGGATCAGGCTACACCTTC. As protein: CASSRIRGSGYTF. This chain links TRBV28 with TRBJ1-2; a possible D gene is TRBD1 (6 bases). CDR1 is MDHEN, CDR2 SYDVKM, per germline. There are 13 residues in the CDR3. The V and J ends lost 5 bases and 8 bases respectively, with 15 bases between them.

This clone was seen just once. The chain uses TRBV15 and TRBJ1-1, with 10 nucleotides matching TRBD1. The germline V gene encodes CDR1 LNHNV and CDR2 YYDKDF (reference sequence). Losses at the gene ends were 7 bases for V and 2 bases for J; bases not matched to a gene: 10. The CDR3 totals 16 residues. In nucleotides, the CDR3 is TGTGCCACCACTCCGGGACAGGGGCGTATTAACACTGAAGCTTTCTTT. It is translated as CATTPGQGRINTEAFF.

On this clone itself: One end of the junction is discordant with germline, which a read error may explain. This CDR3 reads CASSLAGAEQFF. In nucleotides, the CDR3 is TGTGCTAGCAGCTTAGCGGGGGCCGAGCAGTTCTTC. The chain recombines TRBV7-7 with TRBJ2-1, with 9 positions matching TRBD2. This CDR3 is built from 12 residues. In germline, CDR1 is SSHAT, CDR2 FNYEAQ (reference sequence).

A single count supports this clone. The chain carries TRBV11-1 and TRBJ1-2; 7 bases line up with TRBD1. In germline, CDR1 is SGHAT, CDR2 FQDESV (reference sequence). The CDR3 covers 12 residues. J gave up 4 bases and V 5 bases, and 1 base lay outside the gene matches. CDR3 sequence (DNA): TGTGCCAGCAGCCGGGACAGCTATGGCTACACCTTC. Protein sequence: CASSRDSYGYTF.

The V gene is TRBV29-1, the J gene TRBJ2-7, with D possibly matching TRBD2 (5 bases). CDR1 and CDR2 (germline): SQVTM, ANQGSEA. The CDR3 contains 15 residues. V dropped 4 bases and J dropped 4 bases, with 20 bases sitting between them. CDR3 DNA sequence: TGCAGCGTTGTCGGCCAAGGAGGCGGGCGGTACGAGCAGTACTTC. It is translated as CSVVGQGGGRYEQYF.

This clone came up a few times. This sequence joins TRBV10-2 and TRBJ2-4; TRBD2 matches 11 bases. In germline, CDR1 is WSHSY, CDR2 SAAADI. V shed 0 bases and J 0 bases; nucleotides not matched to a gene: 10. The CDR3 length is 20 residues. The CDR3 loop reads CASSESGVAGGRLAKNIQYF. The CDR3 region has the DNA TGCGCCAGCAGTGAGTCGGGGGTAGCGGGAGGGCGATTAGCCAAAAACATTCAGTACTTC.

The chain joins TRBV20-1 to TRBJ2-1; D ambiguous. CDR1 is DFQATT and CDR2 is SNEGSKA in the germline V gene (reference sequence). The CDR3 spans 10 residues. Trimming took off 7 bases at V and 7 bases at J, with 8 bases between the two ends. The DNA for the CDR3 is TGCAGTGTACCGGTAAATGAGCAGTTCTTC. This sequence encodes CSVPVNEQFF.

V and J are TRBV5-1 and TRBJ2-3; 7 nucleotides agree with TRBD1. Trimming at V came to 4 bases and at J to 4 bases, leaving 6 bases not matched to a gene. The CDR3 loop spans 14 amino acids. CDR1 and CDR2 from the germline V gene are SGHRS and YFSETQ. DNA for the CDR3: TGCGCCAGCAGCCTCGATACAGGGGCAGATACGCAGTATTTT. Encoded protein: CASSLDTGADTQYF. The whole variable domain, remainder taken from reference TRBV5-1 and TRBJ2-3, is KAGVTQTPRYLIKTRGQQVTLSCSPISGHRSVSWYQQTPGQGLQFLFEYFSETQRNKGNFPGRFSGRQFSNSRSEMNVSTLELGDSALYLCASSLDTGADTQYFGPGTRLTVL.

The V gene is TRBV5-1, the J gene TRBJ1-1; D gene uncertain. Between the trimmed V and J ends, which lost 8 bases and 1 base, there was a span of 18 bases. The germline V gene encodes CDR1 SGHRS and CDR2 YFSETQ. The CDR3 totals 15 residues. The chain's CDR3 is CASSLSSGANTEAFF. CDR3 in DNA: TGCGCCAGTTCCCTTTCGTCGGGAGCGAACACTGAAGCTTTCTTT.

This clone was counted a few times. This chain connects TRBV5-1 to TRBJ2-3; 11 bases line up with TRBD2. The CDR3 runs to 16 residues. Trimming at V came to 2 bases and at J to 2 bases, leaving 4 bases not matched to a gene. The germline gives CDR1 SGHRS, CDR2 YFSETQ. The CDR3 bases are TGCGCCAGCAGCTTACTAGCGGGGGCCTTCACAGATACGCAGTATTTT. It codes for CASSLLAGAFTDTQYF.

The gene calls are TRBV4-2 and TRBJ1-2; tentative D call: TRBD1 (5 bases). Trimming removed 5 bases from V and 2 bases from J, with 12 bases in between. Germline V gene data show CDR1 as LGHNA and CDR2 as YNFKEQ. This CDR3 contains 14 residues. CDR3 in amino acids: CASSFWQGNYGYTF. CDR3 nucleotides: TGTGCCAGCAGCTTTTGGCAGGGCAACTATGGCTACACCTTC.

The DNA for the CDR3 is TGTGCCAGCAGCGAGGGACAGGGGACCACTGAAGCTTTCTTT. This codes for CASSEGQGTTEAFF. The chain carries TRBV7-9 and TRBJ1-1; 10 bases match TRBD1. This CDR3 has 14 residues. The junction had 4 bases not matched to a gene; V was cut back by 5 bases and J by 4 bases. Germline loops: CDR1 SEHNR, CDR2 FQNEAQ (reference sequence).

A few counts support this clone. The chain combines TRBV7-9 with TRBJ1-2; 8 bases line up with TRBD1. The trim removed 5 bases at V and 6 bases at J, leaving 11 bases unmatched. The germline gives CDR1 SEHNR, CDR2 FQNEAQ (reference sequence). CDR3 size: 15 residues. For the CDR3, the DNA is TGTGCCAGCAGCGAACGGACAGGGCGGACTGATGGCTACACCTTC. Translated: CASSERTGRTDGYTF.

This chain joins TRBV27 and TRBJ2-1; TRBD2 might be the D (5 bases). CDR1 and CDR2 (germline): MNHEY, SMNVEV (reference sequence). V lost 6 bases, J lost 6 bases, and 18 bases lay in between. This CDR3 has 15 amino acids. CDR3 protein: CASSRSGPRANEQFF. The CDR3 DNA sequence: TGTGCCAGCAGCCGCAGCGGCCCGCGTGCCAATGAGCAGTTCTTC.

The chain combines TRBV7-9 with TRBJ2-1; the match to TRBD1 covers 9 bases. Trimming took 4 bases from V and 2 from J; bases not matched to a gene: 9. CDR3 length: 17 residues. In germline, CDR1 is SEHNR, CDR2 FQNEAQ (reference sequence). The CDR3 reads CASSSRTGEATYNEQFF. In DNA form, the CDR3 reads TGTGCCAGCAGCTCACGGACAGGGGAGGCGACCTACAATGAGCAGTTCTTC. Supplemented by reference TRBV7-9 and TRBJ2-1, the full variable domain reads DTGVSQNPRHKITKRGQNVTFRCDPISEHNRLYWYRQTLGQGPEFLTYFQNEAQLEKSRLLSDRFSAERPKGSFSTLEIQRTEQGDSAMYLCASSSRTGEATYNEQFFGPGTRLTVL.

Here the CDR3 reads CASSQDVRGNTIYF. Here the CDR3 DNA reads TGTGCCAGCAGCCAAGATGTCAGGGGAAACACCATATATTTT. This chain joins TRBV5-4 and TRBJ1-3; D uncertain. Trimming removed 4 bases at V and 4 bases at J, with 12 bases between. The CDR3 sequence is 14 residues long. Germline V gene data show CDR1 as SGHNT and CDR2 as YYREEE (reference sequence).

The chain is built from TRBV6-6 and TRBJ1-1, with TRBD1 as a possible D gene (6 bases). The CDR3 is 14 residues long. V shed 4 bases and J shed 3 bases, with 12 bases lying between them. Germline V gives CDR1 MNHNY, CDR2 SVGAGI (reference sequence). The CDR3 loop is CASSSLRGYTEAFF. CDR3 coding DNA: TGTGCCAGCAGTTCCCTCAGGGGTTACACTGAAGCTTTCTTT.

As DNA, the CDR3 is TGTGCCAGCAGCGCCTCCCTTCGAGGGGGCCGCTTTTACACCGGGGAGCTGTTTTTT. Translation gives CASSASLRGGRFYTGELFF. The J gene is TRBJ2-2, the V gene TRBV9; TRBD1 aligns across 7 bases. The CDR3 is 19 amino acids. Germline loops: CDR1 SGDLS, CDR2 YYNGEE. V gave up 3 bases and J gave up 3 bases; unmatched junction bases: 17.

This clone was recorded only once. The chain links TRBV6-6 to TRBJ2-7; TRBD1 matches 9 bases. This CDR3 is built from 14 residues. Germline V CDR1 and CDR2: MNHNY, SVGAGI (reference sequence). Unmatched junction bases numbered 6, after V lost 5 bases and J lost 4 bases. CDR3 region: CASSTRQGGYEQYF. CDR3 sequence (DNA): TGTGCCAGCAGTACTAGACAGGGGGGGTACGAGCAGTACTTC.

The chain couples TRBV5-6 to TRBJ2-3, with 11 bases fitting TRBD2. Germline lookup yields CDR1 SGHDT and CDR2 YYEEEE. CDR3 length: 16 amino acids. Trimming removed 5 bases from V and 5 bases from J; junction bases left unmatched: 10. Here the CDR3 reads CASRSTSGSIGDTQYF. Written as DNA, the CDR3 is TGTGCCAGCAGATCCACTAGCGGGAGTATTGGAGATACGCAGTATTTT.

The V gene is TRBV10-2, the J gene TRBJ2-5, with 7 bases matching TRBD2. CDR3 length: 14 amino acids. Germline V CDR1 and CDR2: WSHSY, SAAADI. The V and J ends lost 6 bases and 7 bases, in that order; junction bases with no gene match: 11. The CDR3 bases are TGCGCCAGCAGCAGACTAGCCTCGGAAGGGACCCAGTACTTC. Translating gives CASSRLASEGTQYF.

Worth noting for this clone: Germline and junction disagree at one end, which may indicate a read error. The chain employs TRBV2 and TRBJ2-1; TRBD2 agrees at 7 bases. The germline CDR1 and CDR2 sequences are SNHLY and FYNNEI. The CDR3 covers 11 residues. The CDR3 reads CASSLRDYLIF. In DNA form, the CDR3 reads TGTGCCAGCAGCCTCCGGGACTACCTTATCTTC.